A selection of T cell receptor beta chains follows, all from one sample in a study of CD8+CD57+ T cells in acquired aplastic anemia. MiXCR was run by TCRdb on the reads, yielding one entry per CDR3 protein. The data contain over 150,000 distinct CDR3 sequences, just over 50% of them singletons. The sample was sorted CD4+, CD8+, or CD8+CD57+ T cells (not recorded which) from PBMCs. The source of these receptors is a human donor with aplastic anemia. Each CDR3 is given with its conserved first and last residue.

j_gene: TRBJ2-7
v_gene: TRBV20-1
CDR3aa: CSAPIGTRGSEQYF

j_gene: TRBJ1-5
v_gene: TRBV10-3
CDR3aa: CAIRATDSSNQPQHF

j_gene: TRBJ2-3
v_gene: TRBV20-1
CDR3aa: CSAGTADTQYF

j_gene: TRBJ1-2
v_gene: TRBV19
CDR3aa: CASSIDAGLRDGYTF

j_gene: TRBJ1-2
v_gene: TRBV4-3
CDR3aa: CASSPVREYYGYAF

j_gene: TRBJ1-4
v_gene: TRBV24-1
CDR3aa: CATSDRRTGGAADEKLFF

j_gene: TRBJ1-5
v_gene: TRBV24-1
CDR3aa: CASSRRDRGYLNQPQHF

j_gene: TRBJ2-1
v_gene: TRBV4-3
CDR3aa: CASSQDQLAGANEQFF

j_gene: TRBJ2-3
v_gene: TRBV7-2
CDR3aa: CASSLAITGDTQYF

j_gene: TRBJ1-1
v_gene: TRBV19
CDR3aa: CASIGTGRSTEAFF

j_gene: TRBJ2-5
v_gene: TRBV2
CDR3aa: CASSEMRPRGSTETQYF

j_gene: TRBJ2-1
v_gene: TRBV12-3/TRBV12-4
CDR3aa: CASSPLAGGSNEQFF

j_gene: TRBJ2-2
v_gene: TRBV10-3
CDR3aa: CAIRGLAVQNTGELFF

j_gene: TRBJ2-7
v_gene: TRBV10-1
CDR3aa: CASSDGGGSYEQYF

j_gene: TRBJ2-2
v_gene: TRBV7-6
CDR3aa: CASSSRTGYPAGELFF

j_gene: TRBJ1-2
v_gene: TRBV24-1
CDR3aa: CATSDPRTGYGYTF

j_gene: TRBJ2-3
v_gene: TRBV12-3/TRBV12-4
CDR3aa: CASSLKYSDTQYF

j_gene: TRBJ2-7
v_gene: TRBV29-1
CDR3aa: CSVVGDRGHYEQYF

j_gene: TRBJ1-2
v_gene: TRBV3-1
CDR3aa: CASSQASGGYTF

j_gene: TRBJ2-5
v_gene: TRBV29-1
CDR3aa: CSVGPQETQYF

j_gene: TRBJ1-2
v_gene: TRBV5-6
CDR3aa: CASSSAGMVDYGYTF

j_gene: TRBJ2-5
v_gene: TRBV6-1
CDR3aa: CASRIAGMALETQYF

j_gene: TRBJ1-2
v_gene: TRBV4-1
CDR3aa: CASSQGGVNGYTF

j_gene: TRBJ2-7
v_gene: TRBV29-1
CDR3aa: CSVGDIGYEQYF

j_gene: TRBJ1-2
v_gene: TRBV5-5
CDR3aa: CASSLFEGADYGYTF

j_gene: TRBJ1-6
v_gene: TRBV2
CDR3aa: CASKGQGVGSPLHF

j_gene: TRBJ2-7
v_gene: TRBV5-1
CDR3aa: CASSLVPESYEQYF

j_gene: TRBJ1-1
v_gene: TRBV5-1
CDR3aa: CASSDPGIWTEAFF

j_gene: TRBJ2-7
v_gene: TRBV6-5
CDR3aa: CASSYSVASAYEQYF

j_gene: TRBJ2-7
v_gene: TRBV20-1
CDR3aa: CSARQGDEQYF

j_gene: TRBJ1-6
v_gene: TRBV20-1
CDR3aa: CSAREGRNNSPLHF

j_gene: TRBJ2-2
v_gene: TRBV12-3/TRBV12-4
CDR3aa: CASSLNGGELFF

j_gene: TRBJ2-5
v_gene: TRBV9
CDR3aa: CASSDPLRADRETQYF

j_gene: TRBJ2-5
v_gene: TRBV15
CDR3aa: CATSRGWTSGGLQETQYF

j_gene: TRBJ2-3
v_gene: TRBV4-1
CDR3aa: CASSQESIGDTQYF

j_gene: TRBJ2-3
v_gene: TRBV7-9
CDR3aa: CASSPLVNTQYF

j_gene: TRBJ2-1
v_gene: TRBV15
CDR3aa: CATSSGGVGNNEQFF

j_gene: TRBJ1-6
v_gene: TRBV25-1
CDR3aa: CASRARDQGSPLHF

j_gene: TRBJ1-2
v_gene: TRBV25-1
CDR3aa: CASSTRTGSWGYGYTF

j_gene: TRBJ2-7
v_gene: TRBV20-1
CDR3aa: CSAPGGTGDHYEQYF

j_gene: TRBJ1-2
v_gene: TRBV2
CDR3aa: CASSLNRGGSYGYTF

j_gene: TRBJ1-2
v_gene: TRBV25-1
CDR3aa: CASSDNDRVYGYTF

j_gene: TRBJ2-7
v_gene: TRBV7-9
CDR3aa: CASSSPSDYEQYF

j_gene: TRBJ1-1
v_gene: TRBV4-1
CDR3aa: CASSQTTNMNTEAFF

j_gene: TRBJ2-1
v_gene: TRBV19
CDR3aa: CASSRGDEQFF

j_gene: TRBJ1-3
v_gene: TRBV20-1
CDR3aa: CSAREGRGNTIYF

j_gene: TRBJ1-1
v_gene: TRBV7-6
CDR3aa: CASSDRDGSRTEAFF

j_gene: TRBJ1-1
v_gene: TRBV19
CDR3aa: CASIRGRAEAFF

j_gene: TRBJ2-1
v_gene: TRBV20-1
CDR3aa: CSARDKLAGGRSWYNEQFF

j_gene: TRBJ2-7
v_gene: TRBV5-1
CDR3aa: CASSTEGAASYEQYF

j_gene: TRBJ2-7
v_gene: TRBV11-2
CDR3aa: CASSSPGQGQSYEQYF

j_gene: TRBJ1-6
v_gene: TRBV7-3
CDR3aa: CASSAGHNSPLHF

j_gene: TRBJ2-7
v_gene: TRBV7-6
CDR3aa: CASSSHSGGSYEQYF

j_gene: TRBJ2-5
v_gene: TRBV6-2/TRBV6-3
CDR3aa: CASSFGGDLETQYF

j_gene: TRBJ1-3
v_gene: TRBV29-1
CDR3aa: CSAKQDRAGNTIYF

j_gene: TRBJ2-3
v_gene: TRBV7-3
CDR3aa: CASSSTGPDTQYF